The clone carrying this T cell receptor (beta chain) came up a few times. What it binds is unknown. The sample comes from a study of post-analysis software for immune sequencing data. Looking at the study overall: In terms of disease course, relapsing-remitting, secondary progressive and progressive-relapsing multiple sclerosis were included. Study-wide results and limits: Samples from a shared batch, those prepared together, strongly co-clustered by F measure. Significantly lower normalized Chao1 diversity was found in patients with multiple sclerosis relative to controls.

Unique molecular identifiers tagged the TCR beta cDNA libraries. TCRdb used MiXCR to reprocess the PCR reads, holding one entry per CDR3 protein. The data show 750,000 to 950,000 distinct CDR3 sequences, approximately 53% seen once. The sequence was collected from a girl aged 10-17 years with multiple sclerosis. Sequenced input: blood.

DNA for the CDR3: TGTGCCAGCAGTTGGAGACTAGCGGGAGGCCAAGAGACCCAGTACTTC. It translates to CASSWRLAGGQETQYF. The J gene is TRBJ2-5, the V gene TRBV27, with 13 bases aligning to TRBD2. Germline V CDR1 and CDR2: MNHEY, SMNVEV (reference sequence). The J segment lost 1 base and the V segment lost 4 bases, leaving 3 bases of the junction unmatched. The CDR3 sequence is 16 residues long.